This T cell receptor beta chain was retrieved from a study of human T cells and chemical hapten exposure. Study information: Diphenylcyclopropenone, dosed weekly to the scalp, was given to patients throughout the roughly 25-week study. Recorded diagnoses among the mostly female patients were alopecia areata, totalis or universalis.

As for time point: patch test 3, about 24 weeks after DPC sensitization. The treatment: therapeutic diphenylcyclopropenone sensitization with weekly scalp DPC. Study-level points and caveats: PT1 expanded TCR counts correlated positively with patch test score.

The CDR3 loop spans 12 amino acids. Losses at the gene ends were 6 bases for V and 6 bases for J; bases not matched to a gene: 5. Germline loops: CDR1 ENHRY, CDR2 SYGVKD. Worth noting for this clonotype: The target antigen is unknown.

Within the library, unique molecular identifiers were attached to each individual cDNA molecule. TCRdb re-analysed the RACE reads in MiXCR, keeping a single row per CDR3 protein. The sample holds roughly 200,000 distinct CDR3 sequences, around 23% seen once. This clonotype originated in a woman aged 40 to 49 with alopecia areata. Some clones in this sample may be carry-over from other donors' samples. The J gene is TRBJ2-7, the V gene TRBV10-3; 7 bases are a match to TRBD1. The sequences come from whole blood, collected in connection with sensitization to the hapten diphenylcyclopropenone (DPC). CDR3 bases: TGTGCCATCAGCGCGACAGGGACCGAGCAGTACTTC. This encodes CAISATGTEQYF.